Shown below are 12 T cell receptor beta chains from a single sample sequenced in a study of T-cell reconstitution after alpha-beta-depleted transplantation in children. Unique molecular identifiers were incorporated during preparation of the TCRbeta library. TCRdb passed the PCR reads through MiXCR, listing each CDR3 protein once. The table lists about 1,000,000 distinct CDR3 sequences, around 30% of them singletons, with over 25% in the top ten. This material consisted of PBMCs, mostly from graft donor cells, taken 360 days after TCRalphabeta/CD19-depleted stem cell transplant. Receptor source: a boy under two years old who had a stem cell transplant for SCID, so the T cells may come from the graft donor.

This clonotype is a singleton in its sample. This chain connects TRBV7-9 to TRBJ2-5, with 12 bases matching TRBD2. The CDR3 consists of 16 residues. Germline trimming cut 5 bases from V and 5 bases from J; bases unmatched to any gene: 9. Germline CDR1 and CDR2: SEHNR and FQNEAQ (reference sequence). CDR3 bases: TGTGCCAGCAGCCTGAGGACTAGCGGGGACGGGGAGACCCAGTACTTC. Protein product: CASSLRTSGDGETQYF.

This clonotype was found a few times. The gene calls are TRBV7-9 and TRBJ1-1, with 7 bases identical to TRBD1. The CDR3 covers 14 residues. Unmatched junction bases numbered 9, after V lost 4 bases and J lost 7 bases. CDR1 is SEHNR and CDR2 is FQNEAQ in the germline V gene (reference sequence). CDR3 DNA: TGTGCCAGCAGCTCGGGACAGCTCAAGGTTGAAGCTTTCTTT. Protein sequence: CASSSGQLKVEAFF.

The J gene is TRBJ2-3, the V gene TRBV18; no firm D call. V gave up 6 bases and J gave up 0 bases, with 7 bases separating them. The germline V gene has CDR1 KGHSH and CDR2 LQKENI. The CDR3 is 13 amino acids. This chain's CDR3 is CASSPTSTDTQYF. CDR3 in DNA: TGTGCCAGCTCGCCGACCAGCACAGATACGCAGTATTTT.

This clonotype was seen a few times. The rearrangement links TRBV7-9 to TRBJ2-2, with D unclear. Between the trimmed V and J ends, which lost 3 bases and 1 base, there was a span of 9 bases. Looked up from germline, CDR1 is SEHNR and CDR2 is FQNEAQ (reference sequence). The CDR3 has 15 residues. The CDR3 reads CASSLPGRNTGELFF. CDR3 nucleotide sequence: TGTGCCAGCAGCTTGCCAGGACGGAACACCGGGGAGCTGTTTTTT.

In this sample, this clonotype turned up a few times. This rearrangement joins TRBV15 to TRBJ2-7; 7 nucleotides agree with TRBD1. J was trimmed by 2 bases and V by 2 bases; bases with no gene match: 3. CDR3 size: 14 residues. Germline V gene sequence: CDR1 LNHNV, CDR2 YYDKDF (reference sequence). The CDR3 is CATSRRTGPYEQYF. The CDR3 coding sequence is TGTGCCACCAGCAGACGGACAGGTCCCTACGAGCAGTACTTC.

V usage is TRBV20-1 and J usage is TRBJ2-3; weak D call: TRBD1 (5 bases). Trimming took 0 bases from V and 4 from J, leaving 17 bases between them. This CDR3 comprises 16 residues. Germline CDR1 and CDR2: DFQATT and SNEGSKA (reference sequence). The CDR3 nucleotides are TGCAGTGCTAGAGATCGAAGGGGCCTCTACGCAGATACGCAGTATTTT. Its translation: CSARDRRGLYADTQYF.

The chain combines TRBV10-3 with TRBJ1-2; 8 bases agree with TRBD1. The CDR3 runs to 15 residues. Germline values: CDR1 ENHRY, CDR2 SYGVKD. V dropped 6 bases and J dropped 0; count of bases not matched to a gene: 6. The CDR3 sequence is CAISGQGRANYGYTF. CDR3 nucleotide sequence: TGTGCCATCAGCGGACAGGGTAGAGCTAACTATGGCTACACCTTC.

This clonotype occurred a few times. The V call is TRBV12-3 or TRBV12-4, the J call TRBJ2-3; 7 nucleotides match TRBD2. J gave up 1 base and V 6 bases, and 4 bases lay outside the gene matches. The CDR3 runs to 14 residues. CDR3 loop: CASRPAGGTDTQYF. The CDR3 DNA reads TGTGCCAGCAGGCCTGCGGGGGGCACAGATACGCAGTATTTT.

This clonotype was detected a few times. This chain's CDR3 is CASSQDNLRNFNEQFF. CDR3 DNA sequence: TGTGCCAGCAGCCAAGATAACCTCCGGAACTTTAATGAGCAGTTCTTC. This chain uses TRBV4-2 with TRBJ2-1; D uncertain. The CDR3 contains 16 residues. Trimming shortened V by 0 bases and J by 7 bases, and 16 bases separated the two germline ends. Germline values: CDR1 LGHNA, CDR2 YNFKEQ.

This chain links TRBV3-1 with TRBJ2-1, with 9 bases that match TRBD2. V dropped 3 bases and J dropped 6; count of bases not matched to a gene: 12. This CDR3 is built from 17 residues. Germline V gene sequence: CDR1 LGHDT, CDR2 YNNKEL (reference sequence). CDR3 coding DNA: TGTGCCAGCAGCCATACTGGGAGGGGACTAGCAGGCAATGAGCAGTTCTTC. Its translation: CASSHTGRGLAGNEQFF.

This clonotype was seen a few times. J is TRBJ2-7 and V is TRBV15, with a possible D match to TRBD1 (6 bases). This CDR3 spans 16 amino acids. V lost 3 bases and J lost 2, with 17 bases in between. CDR1 is LNHNV, CDR2 YYDKDF, per germline (reference sequence). CDR3 region: CATSRKGPGHPYEQYF. The CDR3 nucleotides are TGTGCCACCAGCAGGAAAGGCCCGGGACATCCCTACGAGCAGTACTTC.

This clonotype was observed a few times. The genes are TRBV18 and TRBJ1-4; tentative D call: TRBD1 (6 bases). Per germline, CDR1 KGHSH and CDR2 LQKENI. The germline V and J ends were trimmed by 1 base and 7 bases, with 13 bases remaining between them. This CDR3 is built from 15 residues. CDR3 region: CASSPLGGAGEKLFF. The CDR3 nucleotides are TGTGCCAGCTCACCACTGGGGGGCGCCGGTGAAAAACTGTTTTTT. The variable domain in full, completed from reference TRBV18 and TRBJ1-4, reads NAGVMQNPRHLVRRRGQEARLRCSPMKGHSHVYWYRQLPEEGLKFMVYLQKENIIDESGMPKERFSAEFPKEGPSILRIQQVVRGDSAAYFCASSPLGGAGEKLFFGSGTQLSVL.